This T cell receptor beta chain was captured in a study of brain T cells in children with intractable seizures. Produced via immunoSEQ multiplex PCR; TCRdb's table is partial and in-frame only. The table includes roughly 120,000 clones, 90% to 95% detected once. Study-level results: Pre-surgery blood may have been undersampled, hiding some clones.

Points on this clone: Its antigen is still unknown.

Surgery cases with the highest brain T cell transcript signatures were chosen for sequencing. Pre-surgery treatment included at least one anti-epileptic drug. This CDR3 is built from 13 residues. Germline assignment: CDR1 MDHEN and CDR2 SYDVKM. V lost 2 bases and J 7 bases, leaving 8 bases between the germline ends. The chain joins TRBV28 to TRBJ2-2; a weak D match, TRBD1 (6 bases). The material was peripheral blood, obtained at surgery. The sequence derives from a boy younger than two with hemimegalencephaly and intractable seizures. CDR3 amino acids: CASSLGGYGELFF. The CDR3 coding sequence is TGTGCCAGCAGTTTAGGGGGCTACGGGGAGCTGTTTTTT.